What follows is one TCR beta chain and its context. Its antigen remains unidentified. The record originates from a study of post-analysis software for immune sequencing data. General study points: Normalized Chao1 diversity was significantly lower in multiple sclerosis patients than in controls. Comparison of patients with controls showed five TRBV segments more frequent in patients, TRBV5-6, TRBV5-1 and TRBV20-1 among them.

The V segment lost 10 bases and the J segment 6 bases; nucleotides outside the gene matches: 19. Germline V gene data show CDR1 as MNHNS and CDR2 as SASEGT. The CDR3 consists of 16 residues. Libraries were made from TCR beta cDNA, and they carried unique molecular identifiers. A single record per CDR3 protein comes from TCRdb applying MiXCR to the PCR reads. This table has about 200,000 distinct CDR3 sequences, over 25% appearing once. This receptor was obtained from a girl younger than 18 with multiple sclerosis. The chain is built from TRBV6-1 and TRBJ2-3; 7 nucleotides align to TRBD1. Sequences were obtained from blood. The CDR3 DNA reads as TGTGCCACCCGACTTACGAGACAGGGAACCGCGGATACGCAGTATTTT. Translating it yields CATRLTRQGTADTQYF.